This T cell receptor (beta chain) is from a study of tumor-infiltrating lymphocytes in oesophageal squamous cell carcinoma. CDR1 is SGHAT and CDR2 is FQNNGV in the germline V gene. Trimming left V 1 base short and J 13 bases short, with 14 bases between. The CDR3 is 13 residues long. MiXCR, run by TCRdb on the PCR reads, gives a single entry per CDR3 protein. The table lists just under 20,000 distinct CDR3 sequences, around 41% of them singletons. The chain joins TRBV11-2 to TRBJ2-4, with no clear D. The sequenced sample consisted of normal esophageal tissue next to the tumor. This clonotype was sampled from a male donor with esophageal squamous cell carcinoma. CDR3 loop: CASSLGSWVEQYF. In nucleotides, the CDR3 is TGTGCCAGCAGCTTAGGGTCCTGGGTTGAGCAGTACTTC.